This T cell receptor beta chain was identified in a study of cytomegalovirus exposure and HLA in healthy donors. Regarding the study as a whole: Later analysis suggested most CMV-associated TCR beta chains were HLA-restricted. Common viral pathogens (according to a later analysis) appeared linked to several of the most significant clusters.

This CDR3 spans 18 amino acids. In germline, CDR1 is SGDLS, CDR2 YYNGEE. Trimming took 1 base from V and 3 from J; bases not matched to a gene: 13. The PCR employed 60 Vbeta primers together with 13 Jbeta primers. The table came from immunoSEQ multiplex PCR; TCRdb's copy has only in-frame clones and leaves some out. This sample has around 69,000 clones, with approximately 70% found just once. Notes on this clone: As yet, its antigen is unknown.

What was sequenced was PBMCs. The chain joins TRBV9 to TRBJ1-5, with TRBD1 matching 7 bases. The receptor was derived from a woman between 45 and 60 years old in good health and CMV-seropositive. Written as DNA, the CDR3 is TGTGCCAGCAGCGTAATACTTAGGCCAGGGGGTCTCAATCAGCCCCAGCATTTT. It specifies CASSVILRPGGLNQPQHF. Full variable domain (rest looked up from reference TRBV9 and TRBJ1-5): DSGVTQTPKHLITATGQRVTLRCSPRSGDLSVYWYQQSLDQGLQFLIQYYNGEERAKGNILERFSAQQFPDLHSELNLSSLELGDSALYFCASSVILRPGGLNQPQHFGDGTRLSIL.